These 20 T cell receptor beta chains originate from one sample sequenced in a study of identical twins. TCRdb independently ran MiXCR on the 5' RACE reads; one entry per CDR3 protein. The sample lists under 300,000 distinct CDR3 sequences, roughly 13% occurring once. The sample was also reused in another study, on yellow fever vaccine responses in identical twins.

What was sequenced was memory (CD45RO+) T cells sorted from blood. These receptors were collected from a young woman in good health.

This chain joins TRBV27 and TRBJ2-5; 11 bases are a match to TRBD1. Per germline, CDR1 MNHEY and CDR2 SMNVEV (reference sequence). V shed 4 bases, J shed 5 bases, and the junction held 3 bases outside the gene matches. The CDR3 runs to 14 residues. The DNA for the CDR3 is TGTGCCAGCAGTTATCGGACAGGGGGCGAGACCCAGTACTTC. Protein product: CASSYRTGGETQYF.

This clonotype has more than one count but fewer than ten. V and J are TRBV7-9 and TRBJ2-1; 8 bases are a match to TRBD2. The CDR3 is made up of 16 amino acids. V trimming: 1 base; J trimming: 6 bases; junction bases outside the gene matches: 8. The V gene's germline CDR1 is SEHNR and CDR2 FQNEAQ (reference sequence). The CDR3 coding sequence is TGTGCCAGCAGCTTAGTAGGGACTAGGGTTAGCAATGAGCAGTTCTTC. Its protein is CASSLVGTRVSNEQFF.

The V and J genes are TRBV15 and TRBJ2-5; D unresolved. The CDR3 spans 12 residues. Germline V lookup: CDR1 LNHNV, CDR2 YYDKDF (reference sequence). V lost 0 bases to trimming and J lost 6 bases, with 5 bases between them. CDR3 DNA: TGTGCCACCAGCAGAGACGGACAGACCCAGTACTTC. It is translated as CATSRDGQTQYF.

The V and J genes are TRBV18 and TRBJ2-5; perhaps TRBD1 as D (5 bases). Germline loops: CDR1 KGHSH, CDR2 LQKENI. With 3 bases removed from V and 6 bases from J, the gap between germline ends came to 23 bases. The CDR3 length is 17 residues. CDR3 coding DNA: TGTGCCAGCTCACCTCTTGGGGCAGCCCCAGGTCTCAAGACCCAGTACTTC. It yields the protein CASSPLGAAPGLKTQYF.

J is TRBJ2-7 and V is TRBV28; 7 nucleotides match TRBD2. Unmatched junction bases numbered 7, after V lost 5 bases and J lost 0 bases. This CDR3 region has 15 residues. Germline CDR1 MDHEN, CDR2 SYDVKM. The chain's CDR3 is CASSPSGRSSYEQYF. As DNA, the CDR3 is TGTGCCAGCAGTCCTTCCGGGAGGAGCTCCTACGAGCAGTACTTC.

This clonotype came up many times. The chain uses TRBV29-1 and TRBJ2-1, with 8 bases identical to TRBD1. CDR3 length: 10 amino acids. CDR1 is SQVTM and CDR2 is ANQGSEA in the germline V gene. V gave up 7 bases and J gave up 11 bases; unmatched junction bases: 4. The CDR3 loop is CSAGTGKQFF. CDR3 DNA: TGCAGCGCAGGGACAGGAAAGCAGTTCTTC.

This clonotype was found a few times. The chain uses TRBV5-1 and TRBJ1-2, with D perhaps matching TRBD1 (5 bases). CDR3 length equals 16 residues. V was trimmed by 4 bases and J by 5 bases, leaving 21 bases between them. Per germline, CDR1 SGHRS and CDR2 YFSETQ. The CDR3 here is CASSTIRGTGVYGYTF. The CDR3 coding sequence is TGCGCCAGCAGCACGATCCGCGGGACGGGGGTATATGGCTACACCTTC.

With respect to this clonotype: At one of its ends the junction is not consistent with the germline gene, which may arise from a read error. The chain combines TRBV27 with TRBJ2-3; 7 positions match TRBD2. Germline loops: CDR1 MNHEY, CDR2 SMNVEV (reference sequence). The CDR3 runs to 15 residues. In DNA, the CDR3 is TGTGCTAGCAGTTTATTTCTAGCGGGCACAGATACGCAGTATTTT. It specifies CASSLFLAGTDTQYF.

This clonotype was detected ten times or more. The rearrangement joins TRBV7-2 to TRBJ2-1; 8 bases match TRBD2. This CDR3 is 13 amino acids long. The trim removed 6 bases at V and 3 bases at J, leaving 1 base unmatched. Germline V gene sequence: CDR1 SGHTA, CDR2 FQGNSA. The CDR3 spells CASRSGSYNEQFF. DNA of the CDR3: TGTGCCAGCAGGAGCGGGAGCTACAATGAGCAGTTCTTC. The variable domain in full, with the rest retrieved from reference TRBV7-2 and TRBJ2-1, is GAGVSQSPSNKVTEKGKDVELRCDPISGHTALYWYRQSLGQGLEFLIYFQGNSAPDKSGLPSDRFSAERTGGSVSTLTIQRTQQEDSAVYLCASRSGSYNEQFFGPGTRLTVL.

The V and J genes are TRBV4-2 and TRBJ2-3, with 10 bases matching TRBD2. V was pared by 1 base and J by 0 bases, with 4 bases of the junction left unmatched. Germline assignment: CDR1 LGHNA and CDR2 YNFKEQ. The CDR3 spans 17 residues. The CDR3 spells CASSQGASGGSTDTQYF. The DNA of the CDR3 is TGTGCCAGCAGCCAAGGCGCTAGCGGGGGCAGCACAGATACGCAGTATTTT.

This clonotype has a count of ten or more. The chain couples TRBV14 to TRBJ2-7; D ambiguous. The CDR3 is made up of 13 amino acids. Trimming left V 0 bases short and J 5 bases short, with 8 bases between. Germline CDR1 reads SGHDN; CDR2 reads FVKESK. The CDR3 nucleotides are TGTGCCAGCAGCCAAGATTGGTTTAACGAGCAGTACTTC. Translating it yields CASSQDWFNEQYF.

In this sample, this clonotype turned up many times. The CDR3 sequence is CASSVDQGNNEQFF. The CDR3 DNA reads TGTGCCAGCAGCGTAGACCAGGGGAACAATGAGCAGTTCTTC. V usage is TRBV9 and J usage is TRBJ2-1; D may be TRBD1 (6 bases). V lost 0 bases to trimming and J lost 5 bases, with 9 bases between them. The CDR3 length is 14 residues. Germline V gene lookup returns CDR1 SGDLS and CDR2 YYNGEE.

The chain uses TRBV5-5 and TRBJ2-7; D not certain. Trimming stripped 4 bases from V and 4 bases from J, with 15 bases between. The CDR3 is made up of 14 amino acids. Germline CDR1 reads SGHKS; CDR2 reads YYEKEE (reference sequence). The CDR3 here is CASSATWGSYEQYF. CDR3 nucleotide sequence: TGTGCCAGCAGCGCGACATGGGGTAGTTACGAGCAGTACTTC.

There are a few counts of this clonotype. Here the CDR3 DNA reads TGTGCCAGCAGTTTCGCACCTCGACTAGGAGTGGATACGCAGTATTTT. Its protein product is CASSFAPRLGVDTQYF. The rearrangement uses TRBV6-2 or TRBV6-3 and TRBJ2-3; a possible D gene is TRBD2 (6 bases). The ends were cut back, 4 bases at V and 6 bases at J, with 20 bases in the middle. Germline V gene data show CDR1 as MNHEY and CDR2 as SVGEGT. The CDR3 is 16 amino acids.

This clonotype has a count of ten or more. The rearrangement links TRBV5-1 to TRBJ2-7; 8 bases map to TRBD1. The length of the CDR3 is 15 residues. The ends lost 4 bases at V and 3 bases at J; junction bases unmatched: 9. Germline CDR1 is SGHRS and CDR2 is YFSETQ. This chain's CDR3 is CASSPGTGYYYEQYF. The CDR3 DNA sequence: TGCGCCAGCAGCCCAGGGACAGGCTACTACTACGAGCAGTACTTC.

This chain uses TRBV4-3 with TRBJ2-7; the match to TRBD2 covers 10 bases. V shed 4 bases and J 4 bases; nucleotides not matched to a gene: 4. CDR1 and CDR2 (germline): LGHNA, YSLEER. The CDR3 has 14 residues. The CDR3 region has the DNA TGCGCCAGCAGCCGCGGAGCGGGAGGGTACGAGCAGTACTTC. Protein: CASSRGAGGYEQYF.

This clonotype was recorded a few times. V and J are TRBV28 and TRBJ2-3; a possible D gene is TRBD1 (6 bases). V lost 5 bases to trimming and J lost 4 bases, with 13 bases between them. From germline, CDR1 is MDHEN and CDR2 SYDVKM. This CDR3 contains 14 residues. The CDR3 spells CASSILTGPDTQYF. The CDR3 bases are TGTGCCAGCAGTATTTTAACAGGGCCAGATACGCAGTATTTT.

This clonotype has a single count. In DNA form, the CDR3 reads TGCAGTGCTAGGGTGACAGGGGATGGGGCCAACGTCCTGACTTTC. Translation gives CSARVTGDGANVLTF. This chain links TRBV20-1 with TRBJ2-6; TRBD1 matches at 8 bases. The CDR3 covers 15 residues. Per the germline V gene, CDR1 is DFQATT and CDR2 is SNEGSKA (reference sequence). V lost 3 bases and J lost 3; bases outside the gene matches: 4.

Only a few counts were recorded for this clonotype. The chain employs TRBV28 and TRBJ1-2, with a possible D match to TRBD1 (6 bases). The CDR3 loop spans 14 amino acids. V gave up 2 bases and J gave up 8 bases, with 15 bases separating them. CDR1 MDHEN and CDR2 SYDVKM come from the germline V gene. CDR3 residues: CASSLATGLRGYTF. Written as DNA, the CDR3 is TGTGCCAGCAGTTTAGCCACAGGGTTAAGGGGCTACACCTTC.

The rearrangement joins TRBV7-2 to TRBJ2-2, with D perhaps TRBD2 (6 bases). CDR1 is SGHTA, CDR2 FQGNSA, per germline. The CDR3 runs to 14 residues. V lost 6 bases to trimming and J lost 4 bases, with 12 bases between them. Here the CDR3 reads CASRRLVSTGELFF. The CDR3 DNA reads as TGTGCCAGCAGAAGACTAGTATCCACCGGGGAGCTGTTTTTT.